This T cell receptor (beta chain) was captured in a study of vaccination and CD4 T cells after COVID-19. CDR1 and CDR2 from the germline V gene are MNHNS and SASEGT. This CDR3 spans 15 amino acids. The V and J ends lost 5 bases and 8 bases respectively, with 18 bases between them. An Oncomine TCR Beta short-read assay was used to sequence the DNA from cultured CD4+ T cells. Each CDR3 protein is one row after TCRdb ran MiXCR on the PCR reads. Of 13,000 to 15,000 distinct CDR3 sequences in the sample, about 65% were seen once. On this clonotype: Its antigen is unidentified.

Regarding treatment: approximately 10-day PBMC culture with coronavirus spike peptide pools or control peptides (ViraFEST assay). This sequence joins TRBV6-1 and TRBJ2-2; D may be TRBD1 or TRBD2 (5 bases each). This sequence originates from a human donor who had recovered from COVID-19. Sequencing was carried out using CD4+ T cells from blood, cultured in vitro. DNA for the CDR3: TGTGCCAGCAGTCAACAGGAGGAACAAGGGGGGGAGCTGTTTTTT. It codes for CASSQQEEQGGELFF.